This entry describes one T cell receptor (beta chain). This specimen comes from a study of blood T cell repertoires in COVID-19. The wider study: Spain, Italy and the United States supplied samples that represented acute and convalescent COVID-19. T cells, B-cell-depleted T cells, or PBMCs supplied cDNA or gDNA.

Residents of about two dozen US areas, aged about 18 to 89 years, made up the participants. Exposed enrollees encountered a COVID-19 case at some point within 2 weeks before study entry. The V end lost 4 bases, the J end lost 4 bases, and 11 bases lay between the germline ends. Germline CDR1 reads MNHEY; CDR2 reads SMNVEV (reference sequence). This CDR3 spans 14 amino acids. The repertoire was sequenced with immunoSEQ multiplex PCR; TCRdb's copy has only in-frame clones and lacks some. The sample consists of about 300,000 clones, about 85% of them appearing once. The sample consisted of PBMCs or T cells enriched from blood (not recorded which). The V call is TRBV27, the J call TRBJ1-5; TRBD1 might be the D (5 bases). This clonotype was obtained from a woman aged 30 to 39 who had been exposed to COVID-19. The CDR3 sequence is CASSSGVRNQPQHF. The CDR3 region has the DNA TGTGCCAGCAGTTCGGGGGTGAGGAATCAGCCCCAGCATTTT.